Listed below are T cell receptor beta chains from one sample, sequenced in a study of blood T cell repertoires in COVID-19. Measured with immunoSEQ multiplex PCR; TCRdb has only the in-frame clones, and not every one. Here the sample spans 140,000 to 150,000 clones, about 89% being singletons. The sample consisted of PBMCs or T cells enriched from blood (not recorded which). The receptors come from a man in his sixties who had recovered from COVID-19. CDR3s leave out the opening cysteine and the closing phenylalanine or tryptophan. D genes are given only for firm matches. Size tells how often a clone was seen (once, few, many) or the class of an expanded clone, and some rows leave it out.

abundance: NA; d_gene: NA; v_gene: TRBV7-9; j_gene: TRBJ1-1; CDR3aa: ASSLALEAF
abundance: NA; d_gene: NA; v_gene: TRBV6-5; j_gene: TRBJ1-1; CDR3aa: ASSYLRENTEAF
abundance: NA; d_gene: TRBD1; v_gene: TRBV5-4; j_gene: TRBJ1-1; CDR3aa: ASSLRDRGPLGTEAF
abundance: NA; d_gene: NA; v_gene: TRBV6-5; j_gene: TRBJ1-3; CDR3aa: ASSYFPQGAGNTIY
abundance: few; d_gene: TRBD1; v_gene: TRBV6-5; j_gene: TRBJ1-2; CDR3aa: ASTPGQGARGYT
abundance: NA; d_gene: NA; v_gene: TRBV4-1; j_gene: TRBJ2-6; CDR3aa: AGSQEPSSGANVLT
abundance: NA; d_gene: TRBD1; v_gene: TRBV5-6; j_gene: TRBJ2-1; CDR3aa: ASSFGTGAYNEQF
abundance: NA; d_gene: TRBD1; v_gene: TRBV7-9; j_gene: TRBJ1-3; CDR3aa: ASGGQGRNTIY
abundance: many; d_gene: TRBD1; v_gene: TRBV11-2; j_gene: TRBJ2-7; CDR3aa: ASSRSQGVYEQY
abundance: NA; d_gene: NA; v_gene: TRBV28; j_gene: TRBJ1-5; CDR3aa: ASSFAGALNQPQH
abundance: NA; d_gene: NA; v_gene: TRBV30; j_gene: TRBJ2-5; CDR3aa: AWGRVEETQY
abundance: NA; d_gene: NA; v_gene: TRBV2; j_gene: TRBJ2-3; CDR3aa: ARRVRENTDTQY
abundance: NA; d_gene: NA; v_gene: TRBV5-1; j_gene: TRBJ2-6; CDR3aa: ASSATAGANVLT
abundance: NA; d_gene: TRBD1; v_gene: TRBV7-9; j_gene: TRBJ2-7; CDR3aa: ASGDRRAEQY
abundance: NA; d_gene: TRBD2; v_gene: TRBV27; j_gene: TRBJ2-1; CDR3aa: ASSLLASGTVYNEQF
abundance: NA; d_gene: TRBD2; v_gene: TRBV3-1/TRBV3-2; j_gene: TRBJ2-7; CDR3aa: ASSQNLAVSYEQY
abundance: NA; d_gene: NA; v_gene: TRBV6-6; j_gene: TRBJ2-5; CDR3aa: ASTFQETQY
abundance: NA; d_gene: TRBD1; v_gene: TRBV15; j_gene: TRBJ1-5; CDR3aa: ATSSDRGSQPQH
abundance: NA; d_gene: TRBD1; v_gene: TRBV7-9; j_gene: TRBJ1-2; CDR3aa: ASGIGGHGYT
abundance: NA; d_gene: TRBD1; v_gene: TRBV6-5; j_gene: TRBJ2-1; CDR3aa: ASEDRGYSYNEQF
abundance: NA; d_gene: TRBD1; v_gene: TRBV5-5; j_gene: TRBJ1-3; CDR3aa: ASSWTGSGSGNTIY
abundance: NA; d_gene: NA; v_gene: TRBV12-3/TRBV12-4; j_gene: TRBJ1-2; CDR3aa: ASSLDGWSGYT
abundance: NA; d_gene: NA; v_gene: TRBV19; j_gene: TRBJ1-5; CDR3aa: ASSIGAGGNQPQH
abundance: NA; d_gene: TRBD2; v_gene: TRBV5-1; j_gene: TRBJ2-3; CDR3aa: ASSPWPGLDLESTDTQY
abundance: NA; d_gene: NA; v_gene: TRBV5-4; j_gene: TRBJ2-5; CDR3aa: ASSLSGLETQY
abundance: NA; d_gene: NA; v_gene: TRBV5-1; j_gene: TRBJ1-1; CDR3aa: ASSLYSDMNTEAF
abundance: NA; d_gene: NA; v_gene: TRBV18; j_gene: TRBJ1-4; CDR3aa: ASSPAGNNEKLF
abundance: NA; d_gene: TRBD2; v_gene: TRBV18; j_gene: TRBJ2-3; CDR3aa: ASSPISGGTDTQY
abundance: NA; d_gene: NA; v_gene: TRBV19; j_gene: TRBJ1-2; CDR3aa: ASPPRVRGYT
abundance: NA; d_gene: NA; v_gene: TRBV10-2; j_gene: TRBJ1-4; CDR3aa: ASSGTGEKLF
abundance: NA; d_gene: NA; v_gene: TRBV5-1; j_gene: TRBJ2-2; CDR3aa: ASSPSTGGHTGELF
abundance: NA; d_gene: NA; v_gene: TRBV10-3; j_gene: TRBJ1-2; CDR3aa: AISESGAGYT
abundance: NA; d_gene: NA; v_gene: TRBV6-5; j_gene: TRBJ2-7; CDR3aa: ASSGDRTYYEQY
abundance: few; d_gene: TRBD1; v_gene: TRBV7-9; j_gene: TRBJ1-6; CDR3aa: ASSLAGTVSPLH
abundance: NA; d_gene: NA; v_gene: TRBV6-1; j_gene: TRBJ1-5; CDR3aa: ASSEGRGGYQPQH
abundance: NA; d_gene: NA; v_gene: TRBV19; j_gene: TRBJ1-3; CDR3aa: ASTKIGYGNTIY
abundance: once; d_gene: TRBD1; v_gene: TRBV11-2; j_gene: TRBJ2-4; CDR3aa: ASSYRQGASAKNIQY
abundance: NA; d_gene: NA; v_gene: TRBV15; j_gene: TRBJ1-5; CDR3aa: ATSRTTGNDQPQH
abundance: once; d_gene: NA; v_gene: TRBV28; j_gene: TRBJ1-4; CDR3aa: ASSQGGGLNEKLF